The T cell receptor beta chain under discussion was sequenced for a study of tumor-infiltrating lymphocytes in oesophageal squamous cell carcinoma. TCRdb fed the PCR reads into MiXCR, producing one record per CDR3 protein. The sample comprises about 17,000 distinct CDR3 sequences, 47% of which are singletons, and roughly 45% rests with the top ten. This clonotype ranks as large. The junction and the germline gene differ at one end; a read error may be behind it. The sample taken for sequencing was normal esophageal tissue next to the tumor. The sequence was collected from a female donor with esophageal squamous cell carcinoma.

As DNA, the CDR3 is TGTGCCAGCAGCTCCACAGCGGGGGGGCTGCCCGGCGAGCTGTTTTTT. It encodes CASSSTAGGLPGELFF. The rearrangement joins TRBV7-3 to TRBJ2-2; 10 bases align to TRBD2. The CDR3 totals 16 residues. CDR1 is SGHTA, CDR2 FQGTGA, per germline.